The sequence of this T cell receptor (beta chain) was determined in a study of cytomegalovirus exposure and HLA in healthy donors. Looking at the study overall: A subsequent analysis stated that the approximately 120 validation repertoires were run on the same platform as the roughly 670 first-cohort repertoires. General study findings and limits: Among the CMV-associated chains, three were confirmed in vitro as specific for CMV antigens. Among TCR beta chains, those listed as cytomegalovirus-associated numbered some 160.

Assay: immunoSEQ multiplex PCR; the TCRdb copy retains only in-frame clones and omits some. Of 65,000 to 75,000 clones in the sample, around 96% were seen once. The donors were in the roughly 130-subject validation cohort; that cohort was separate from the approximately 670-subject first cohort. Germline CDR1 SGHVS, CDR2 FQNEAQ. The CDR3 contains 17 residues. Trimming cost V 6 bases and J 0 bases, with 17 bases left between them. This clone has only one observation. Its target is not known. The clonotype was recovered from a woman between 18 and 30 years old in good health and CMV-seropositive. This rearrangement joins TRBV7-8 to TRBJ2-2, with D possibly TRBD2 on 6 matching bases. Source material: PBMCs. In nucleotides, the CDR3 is TGTGCCAGCAGTAACTCCGGGACTTCGCCGAACACCGGGGAGCTGTTTTTT. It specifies CASSNSGTSPNTGELFF.